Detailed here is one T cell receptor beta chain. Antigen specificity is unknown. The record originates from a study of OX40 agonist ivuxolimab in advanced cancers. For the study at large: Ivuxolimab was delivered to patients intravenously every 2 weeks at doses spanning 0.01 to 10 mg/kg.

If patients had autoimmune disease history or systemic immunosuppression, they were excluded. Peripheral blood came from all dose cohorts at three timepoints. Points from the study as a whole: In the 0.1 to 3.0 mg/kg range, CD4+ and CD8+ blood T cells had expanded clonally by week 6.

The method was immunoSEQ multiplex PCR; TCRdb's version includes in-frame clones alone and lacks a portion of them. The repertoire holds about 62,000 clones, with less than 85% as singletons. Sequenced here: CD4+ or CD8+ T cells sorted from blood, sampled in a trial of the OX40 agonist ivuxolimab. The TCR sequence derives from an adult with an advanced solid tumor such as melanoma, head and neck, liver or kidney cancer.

This chain's CDR3 is CASSTPPGGNTEAFF. Here the CDR3 DNA reads TGTGCCAGTAGTACCCCCCCGGGAGGGAACACTGAAGCTTTCTTT. The rearrangement joins TRBV19 to TRBJ1-1, with D uncertain. The CDR3 contains 15 residues. Germline V CDR1 and CDR2: LNHDA, SQIVND (reference sequence). V lost 4 bases to trimming and J lost 1 base, with 13 bases between them. Looking up the rest from reference TRBV19 and TRBJ1-1 gives the full variable domain: DGGITQSPKYLFRKEGQNVTLSCEQNLNHDAMYWYRQDPGQGLRLIYYSQIVNDFQKGDIAEGYSVSREKKESFPLTVTSAQKNPTAFYLCASSTPPGGNTEAFFGQGTRLTVV.